This passage covers 28 T cell receptor beta chains from one sample sequenced in a study of control samples from healthy donors and cancer patients (TCRdb year 2020). The library was produced with the immunoSEQ multiplex PCR assay. TCRdb took this table from immuneACCESS and kept in-frame rearrangements with V and J called. Such tables lack part of the clones; where checked against another copy, unresolved V genes explain under half of the gap, and the rest is unexplained. The sample table records fewer than 200,000 clones; approximately 92% of these occur just once. The leading ten clones occupy over 1.1% of the sample. The specimen sequenced was blood. These TCRs come from a man aged 25-45 years in good health.

The table lists this clone with a count of one. V is TRBV19 and J is TRBJ2-1; tentatively, D is TRBD2 (6 bases). The germline V gene encodes CDR1 LNHDA and CDR2 SQIVND (reference sequence). CDR3 size: 14 residues. Trimming took 4 bases from V and 7 from J, leaving 14 bases between them. The CDR3 bases are TGTGCCAGTAGTAGGGAAGGTGGGGGGAATGAGCAGTTCTTC. This sequence encodes CASSREGGGNEQFF.

This clone was counted a single time. The genes are TRBV10-3 and TRBJ1-2, with 7 nucleotides matching TRBD1. The junction had 6 bases not matched to a gene; V was cut back by 10 bases and J by 1 base. This CDR3 has 13 residues. Germline V gives CDR1 ENHRY, CDR2 SYGVKD. The CDR3 protein is CATRDSLNYGYTF. The CDR3, as DNA: TGTGCCACCCGGGACAGTCTTAACTATGGCTACACCTTC.

This chain links TRBV27 with TRBJ1-1; 10 nucleotides line up with TRBD1. CDR3 length: 15 residues. CDR1 MNHEY and CDR2 SMNVEV come from the germline V gene (reference sequence). J gave up 5 bases and V 6 bases, and 9 bases lay outside the gene matches. CDR3 sequence reads: CASRGTGAGRTEAFF. For the CDR3, the DNA is TGTGCCAGCAGGGGGACAGGGGCCGGAAGGACTGAAGCTTTCTTT.

This clone has just one count. The CDR3 DNA follows: TGTGCCAGCAGCCGAGGAGGGGTTATGAACACTGAAGCTTTCTTT. Its translation: CASSRGGVMNTEAFF. The chain recombines TRBV27 with TRBJ1-1; maybe TRBD1 (5 bases). This CDR3 region has 15 residues. V was trimmed by 6 bases and J by 0 bases, leaving 14 bases between them. Germline V gene data show CDR1 as MNHEY and CDR2 as SMNVEV (reference sequence).

This sequence joins TRBV24-1 and TRBJ2-3; 8 bases agree with TRBD1. Germline CDR1 KGHDR, CDR2 SFDVKD. The CDR3 runs 16 residues. The junction had 7 bases not matched to a gene; V was cut back by 4 bases and J by 2 bases. In DNA form, the CDR3 reads TGTGCCACCAGTGACTCGGGACAGGTGAACACAGATACGCAGTATTTT. Amino acids: CATSDSGQVNTDTQYF.

The chain is built from TRBV10-2 and TRBJ2-7; TRBD2 agrees at 8 bases. Germline assignment: CDR1 WSHSY and CDR2 SAAADI. CDR3 size: 16 residues. V gave up 0 bases and J gave up 3 bases; unmatched junction bases: 7. The chain's CDR3 is CASSESGTSGFYEQYF. In DNA, the CDR3 is TGCGCCAGCAGTGAGTCAGGAACTAGCGGTTTCTACGAGCAGTACTTC.

This chain connects TRBV6-1 to TRBJ2-7; TRBD1 aligns across 7 bases. The CDR3 totals 17 residues. With 4 bases clipped from V and 2 bases from J, the junction kept 14 bases outside the gene matches. Germline loops: CDR1 MNHNS, CDR2 SASEGT. The CDR3 DNA follows: TGTGCCAGCAGTGCCAGAACTACAGGGGTCAATCCCTACGAGCAGTACTTC. This translates into CASSARTTGVNPYEQYF.

This chain connects TRBV9 to TRBJ1-1; D not certain. The V end was cut by 0 bases, the J end by 4 bases, with 16 bases between. There are 16 residues in the CDR3. Germline CDR1 is SGDLS and CDR2 is YYNGEE. The CDR3, as DNA: TGTGCCAGCAGCGTAGTCGAGGGTAGGGATGTCACTGAAGCTTTCTTT. This translates into CASSVVEGRDVTEAFF.

This clone has just one count. The chain couples TRBV28 to TRBJ1-2, with D maybe TRBD1 (6 bases). The CDR3 has 13 residues. Germline V gives CDR1 MDHEN, CDR2 SYDVKM. The ends were cut back, 6 bases at V and 7 bases at J, with 15 bases in the middle. The CDR3 coding sequence is TGTGCCAGCAGCGACCGCAGGGGCTCTGGCTACACCTTC. As protein: CASSDRRGSGYTF.

This chain uses TRBV2 with TRBJ2-2; TRBD1 matches 7 bases. V lost 3 bases to trimming and J lost 1 base; unmatched junction nucleotides: 5. The germline CDR1 and CDR2 sequences are SNHLY and FYNNEI. This CDR3 contains 16 residues. For the CDR3, the DNA is TGTGCCAGCAGTGAGACAGGGCTCCTGAACACCGGGGAGCTGTTTTTT. This codes for CASSETGLLNTGELFF.

The chain links TRBV20-1 to TRBJ2-3, with D hard to call. The germline gives CDR1 DFQATT, CDR2 SNEGSKA (reference sequence). The CDR3 has 13 amino acids. V was cut by 3 bases and J by 0 bases, with 7 bases left in between. The CDR3 region is CSASSLSTDTQYF. CDR3 nucleotide sequence: TGCAGTGCTAGTAGTCTCAGCACAGATACGCAGTATTTT.

V usage is TRBV5-6 and J usage is TRBJ2-1, with TRBD2 matching over 8 bases. Germline CDR1 SGHDT, CDR2 YYEEEE. Unmatched junction bases numbered 5, after V lost 1 base and J lost 5 bases. The CDR3 runs to 15 residues. CDR3 DNA sequence: TGTGCCAGCAGCTTGATGGGACTAGATAACAATGAGCAGTTCTTC. Translated, it gives CASSLMGLDNNEQFF.

V and J are TRBV19 and TRBJ1-3; D call uncertain. This CDR3 has 15 amino acids. The V gene lost 5 bases and the J gene lost 0 bases, with 11 bases spanning the gap. Germline assignment: CDR1 LNHDA and CDR2 SQIVND (reference sequence). CDR3: CASSVAPSSGNTIYF. The DNA for the CDR3 is TGTGCCAGTAGTGTTGCTCCGAGCTCTGGAAACACCATATATTTT.

The chain links TRBV25-1 to TRBJ2-7; D may be TRBD1 or TRBD2 (5 bases each). This CDR3 is 15 amino acids long. Germline values: CDR1 MGHDK, CDR2 SYGVNS. The ends were cut back, 1 base at V and 3 bases at J, with 13 bases in the middle. CDR3: CASSESGPIFYEQYF. CDR3 DNA: TGTGCCAGCAGTGAATCGGGACCTATATTCTACGAGCAGTACTTC.

The chain joins TRBV14 to TRBJ2-2; the D gene is possibly TRBD1 (5 bases). The CDR3 loop spans 13 amino acids. Germline-derived CDR1 and CDR2 are SGHDN and FVKESK. The germline V and J ends were trimmed by 1 base and 7 bases, with 7 bases remaining between them. In DNA form, the CDR3 reads TGTGCCAGCAGCCAAGGGGGCCTCGGGGAGCTGTTTTTT. Translating it yields CASSQGGLGELFF.

The chain links TRBV9 to TRBJ2-2; no clear D. The germline V and J ends were trimmed by 4 bases and 1 base, with 11 bases remaining between them. This CDR3 is 15 amino acids long. Germline V gene lookup returns CDR1 SGDLS and CDR2 YYNGEE. In DNA, the CDR3 is TGTGCCAGCAGCTCTTGGTCGCAGAACACCGGGGAGCTGTTTTTT. Amino acid sequence: CASSSWSQNTGELFF.

The chain has TRBV7-2 and TRBJ2-2; D remains unclear. The CDR3 runs to 11 residues. CDR1 is SGHTA, CDR2 FQGNSA, per germline. With 5 bases removed from V and 6 bases from J, the gap between germline ends came to 4 bases. CDR3 sequence: CASSRAGELFF. In nucleotides, the CDR3 is TGTGCCAGCAGCCGAGCCGGGGAGCTGTTTTTT.

The CDR3 DNA reads as TGTGCCAGCAGTTACAGGACAGGCGAGACTGAAGCTTTCTTT. Amino acid sequence: CASSYRTGETEAFF. This chain uses TRBV6-5 with TRBJ1-1, with TRBD1 matching over 7 bases. CDR3 size: 14 residues. The trim removed 2 bases at V and 5 bases at J, leaving 5 bases unmatched. The germline V gene encodes CDR1 MNHEY and CDR2 SVGAGI.

This clone has only one observation. The rearrangement uses TRBV5-1 and TRBJ2-1; D gene ambiguous. Trimming removed 4 bases from V and 0 bases from J, with 11 bases in between. The length of the CDR3 is 15 residues. Germline V gene lookup returns CDR1 SGHRS and CDR2 YFSETQ. The CDR3 nucleotides are TGCGCCAGCAGCCCTCCAACCAGCTCCTACAATGAGCAGTTCTTC. It encodes CASSPPTSSYNEQFF.

This clone came up a few times. This chain uses TRBV25-1 with TRBJ1-6, with TRBD1 matching over 8 bases. In germline, CDR1 is MGHDK, CDR2 SYGVNS. The CDR3 totals 15 residues. Trimming at V came to 2 bases and at J to 8 bases, leaving 5 bases not matched to a gene. The CDR3 coding sequence is TGTGCCAGCAGTGAAATGGACAGGGATGATTCACCCCTCCACTTT. It encodes CASSEMDRDDSPLHF.

The chain combines TRBV7-9 with TRBJ1-1; D is perhaps TRBD1 (6 bases). V was trimmed by 7 bases and J by 0 bases, leaving 15 bases between them. Per the germline V gene, CDR1 is SEHNR and CDR2 is FQNEAQ (reference sequence). The CDR3 runs 15 residues. The CDR3 loop is CASKGLRTVNTEAFF. DNA of the CDR3: TGTGCCAGCAAGGGACTGAGGACAGTGAACACTGAAGCTTTCTTT.

The V gene is TRBV5-1, the J gene TRBJ1-1; D may be TRBD1 (5 bases). V was trimmed by 0 bases and J by 6 bases, leaving 21 bases between them. The germline CDR1 and CDR2 sequences are SGHRS and YFSETQ. CDR3 length: 17 amino acids. The CDR3 here is CASSLEPGTERGPEAFF. The CDR3 coding sequence is TGCGCCAGCAGCTTGGAACCGGGGACGGAGAGGGGCCCTGAAGCTTTCTTT.

The rearrangement links TRBV30 to TRBJ2-2; weak D call: TRBD2 (7 bases). Trimming shortened V by 3 bases and J by 4 bases, and 18 bases separated the two germline ends. Germline CDR1 reads GTSNPN; CDR2 reads SVGIG (reference sequence). The CDR3 sequence is 16 residues long. The CDR3 DNA follows: TGTGCCTGGAGGGGGGGTCGGGGGGCCGGCACCGGGGAGCTGTTTTTT. It specifies CAWRGGRGAGTGELFF. Full variable domain (rest looked up from reference TRBV30 and TRBJ2-2): SQTIHQWPATLVQPVGSPLSLECTVEGTSNPNLYWYRQAAGRGLQLLFYSVGIGQISSEVPQNLSASRPQDRQFILSSKKLLLSDSGFYLCAWRGGRGAGTGELFFGEGSRLTVL.

V usage is TRBV12-3 or TRBV12-4 and J usage is TRBJ2-3; 7 bases map to TRBD1. The trim removed 6 bases at V and 3 bases at J, leaving 3 bases unmatched. The CDR3 is 13 amino acids. The CDR3 region has the DNA TGTGCCAGCAGCCAGGGACAGACAGATACGCAGTATTTT. It encodes CASSQGQTDTQYF.

This clone occurred once. This chain uses TRBV11-2 with TRBJ2-3; D may correspond to TRBD1 or TRBD2 (6 bases each). The germline V gene encodes CDR1 SGHAT and CDR2 FQNNGV. The CDR3 spans 14 residues. V was pared by 3 bases and J by 2 bases, with 9 bases between. This chain's CDR3 is CASSFGGPTDTQYF. CDR3 DNA sequence: TGTGCCAGCAGCTTTGGGGGGCCCACAGATACGCAGTATTTT.

This chain links TRBV30 with TRBJ1-5; D is ambiguous. V was clipped by 4 bases and J by 4 bases, with 14 bases between them. Germline CDR1 reads GTSNPN; CDR2 reads SVGIG (reference sequence). The CDR3 runs to 14 residues. The CDR3 spells CAWNMPGGNQPQHF. For the CDR3, the DNA is TGTGCCTGGAACATGCCGGGAGGGAATCAGCCCCAGCATTTT. The entire variable domain, with the rest obtained from reference TRBV30 and TRBJ1-5, is as follows: SQTIHQWPATLVQPVGSPLSLECTVEGTSNPNLYWYRQAAGRGLQLLFYSVGIGQISSEVPQNLSASRPQDRQFILSSKKLLLSDSGFYLCAWNMPGGNQPQHFGDGTRLSIL.

This chain joins TRBV6-1 and TRBJ1-5; TRBD1 agrees at 8 bases. This CDR3 region has 16 residues. Germline values: CDR1 MNHNS, CDR2 SASEGT. The V and J ends lost 3 bases and 4 bases, in that order; junction bases with no gene match: 8. CDR3: CASSDGTGLRNQPQHF. CDR3 DNA sequence: TGTGCCAGCAGTGATGGGACAGGCCTGAGGAATCAGCCCCAGCATTTT.

The V gene is TRBV4-3, the J gene TRBJ2-1, with D tentatively TRBD1 or TRBD2 (5 bases each). Trimming pared 2 bases from V and 5 bases from J, leaving 10 bases between. This CDR3 is built from 14 residues. Germline loops: CDR1 LGHNA, CDR2 YSLEER. For the CDR3, the DNA is TGCGCCAGCAGCCAATGGGACGCTGACAATGAGCAGTTCTTC. As protein: CASSQWDADNEQFF.